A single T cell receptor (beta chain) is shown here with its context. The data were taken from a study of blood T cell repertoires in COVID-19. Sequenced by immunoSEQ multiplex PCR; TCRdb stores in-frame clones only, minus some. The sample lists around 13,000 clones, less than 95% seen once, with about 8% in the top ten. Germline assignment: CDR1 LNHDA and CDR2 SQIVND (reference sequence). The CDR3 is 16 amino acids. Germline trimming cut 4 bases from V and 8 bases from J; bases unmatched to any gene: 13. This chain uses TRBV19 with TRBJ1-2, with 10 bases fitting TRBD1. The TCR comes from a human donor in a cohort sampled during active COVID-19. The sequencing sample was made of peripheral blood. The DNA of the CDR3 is TGTGCCAGTAGTAACGACAGGGGGCAACCAACCCGAGGCTACACCTTC. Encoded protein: CASSNDRGQPTRGYTF.